This T cell receptor (beta chain) was recorded in a study of vaccination and CD4 T cells after COVID-19 (dated by TCRdb to the early 2020s). About the full investigation: SARS-CoV-2 positivity had been established in the convalescent patients by nasal swab PCR, and mild disease was recorded in eight to ten of these patients and severe disease in one. In the convalescent cohort there were six males and four females, among whom were two Hispanic individuals, seven Caucasians, two Asians and one multiracial person. Each participant got two doses of either the Pfizer-BioNTech BNT162b2 vaccine (n=8) or the Moderna mRNA-1273 vaccine (n=2). Post-COVID blood samples were collected from convalescent patients a median of roughly 100 days after diagnosis, with a range of roughly 30 to 170 days. Post-vaccine blood samples were taken a median of about 77 days after the second vaccine dose, with a range of roughly 14 to 241 days. Overlapping spike peptide pools from SARS-CoV-2 and from the common cold coronaviruses HCoV-NL63, HCoV-OC43 and HCoV-229E were used as culture stimuli. In control cultures, a CEFX viral epitope pool was used as positive control, an HIV-1 Nef peptide pool was used as negative control, or no peptide was added. In some eleven COVID-19 convalescent patients and several infection-naive healthy vaccine recipients, researchers compared the spike-specific CD4+ TCR repertoire from before mRNA vaccination with the repertoire from after. Beyond this particular receptor, the publication reports: The study included relatively few convalescent patients and did not analyze early timepoints after natural infection. The median number of SARS-CoV-2-reactive clonotypes rose from around 21 after infection to 38 after vaccination, but the change was not significant. Of the vaccine-specific clones found in convalescent patients, nearly all (304 of 307) were mono-reactive for SARS-CoV-2 spike instead of being cross-reactive with common cold coronaviruses. In convalescent patients, a median 86.3% of post-vaccine SARS-CoV-2-reactive clones were detected only after vaccination, and vaccine-specific priming was suggested by this finding.

Worth noting for this clonotype: Its binding antigen is unknown. No per-base quality is available; no much larger clone lies one base away.

The CDR3 covers 15 residues, taking in both the cysteine and the phenylalanine. Only CDR3 DNA remains: 45 bases, in frame from the first base. Per the germline V gene (reference sequence), GTSNPN is the CDR1 and SVGIG is the CDR2. V is reduced by 2 bases and J by 0 bases, leaving a spacing of 11 bases between them. Explained via the paper, the treatment or condition label denotes: roughly 11-day PBMC culture with coronavirus spike peptide pools or control peptides (ViraFEST assay). The study used the ViraFEST assay, which expanded antigen-specific T cells with peptide pools and then identified expanded clonotypes by TCR sequencing. The convalescent patients' positive SARS-CoV-2 PCR tests fell between March and December 2020, which was before the Alpha, Beta and Delta variants emerged in the United States. Each well held 2.2 million or so PBMCs cultured in IMDM containing roughly 5% human AB serum and about 10 IU/ml IL-2, with around 9.2 ug/ml peptide pools added. Half of the culture medium was replaced with fresh IL-2-containing medium on days 3 and 7. CD4+ T cells were isolated after roughly eleven days of culture through negative selection using the EasySep CD4+ T cell isolation kit. Ficoll-Paque Plus gradient centrifugation was used to isolate PBMCs from whole blood, and the isolated PBMCs were then either used fresh or cryopreserved at -140C. Culture conditions were generally each tested in triplicate wells.

Library method: PCR. DNA from cultured CD4+ T cells underwent TCR sequencing with the Oncomine TCR Beta short-read assay at the Johns Hopkins FTIC core. The QIAamp micro DNA kit was used to extract genomic DNA from the cultured CD4+ T cells. The Oncomine TCR Beta libraries from cultured CD4+ T cells were pooled using unique dual indexes and then sequenced on an Illumina iSeq 100. On the authors' methods: Non-productive sequences were filtered out, and CDR3s that did not start with C, did not end with F or W, or were shorter than 7 amino acids were discarded. The MANAFEST web application was used to identify antigen-specific clonotypes by comparing peptide-stimulated wells against reference wells and other culture wells. An FDR below 0.05, an odds ratio above 5, and a productive frequency above 0.1% in at least two of three replicate wells were required for clones to be considered positive. A clonotype was classed as cross-reactive if the clonotype showed significant expansion both in SARS-CoV-2 spike wells and in at least one common cold coronavirus spike condition. CDR3 homology was assessed with Levenshtein distances (stringdist) and unrooted phylogenetic trees (ape) in R version 3.6.1. TCRdb trimmed the raw reads at Q25, called clones with MiXCR and kept productive beta chains. A single entry per CDR3 protein holds the most common genes and DNA from its merged rows. Clone size and V and J calls follow TCRdb, not the original study. The sample table records about 15,000 distinct CDR3 sequences; about 30% of these occur just once. In total, the top ten clones hold roughly 10% of the sample.

The starting material was CD4+ T cells from blood, cultured in vitro, obtained after SARS-CoV-2 vaccination. The V and J segments used are TRBV30 and TRBJ2-4, with the D gene uncertain. The sequence was collected from a human donor who had recovered from COVID-19. CDR3 reads: CAWSKAALAKNIQYF. The sequenced DNA is TGTGCCTGGAGTAAGGCAGCTTTAGCCAAAAACATTCAGTACTTC.